This T cell receptor (beta chain) appears in the sequencing data of a study of T cells in Graves' hyperthyroidism and ophthalmopathy. Study background: Blood from the periphery was taken at initial diagnosis, before any treatment. Study-level findings and limits: Ophthalmopathy was identified by the model a median 6.5 months ahead of onset. Most expanded thyroid clonotypes above 0.001 also appeared in blood.

As to this clonotype: Its antigen is not identified.

Using RNA transcripts as the source, TCR beta CDR3 regions were amplified. The study used the HTBI primer set for a first-round RT-PCR of the TCR CDR3. TCRdb used MiXCR to reprocess the multiplex PCR reads, holding one entry per CDR3 protein. The sample lists about 260,000 distinct CDR3 sequences; about 20% were seen once. The germline V and J ends were trimmed by 4 bases and 4 bases, with 17 bases remaining between them. CDR1 and CDR2 from the germline V gene are LGHDT and YNNKEL (reference sequence). CDR3 length: 15 amino acids. Researchers barred patients who had uncontrolled infection, other autoimmune disease, pregnancy or lactation.

Sequencing was performed on blood. The sequence was collected from a young man with Graves' ophthalmopathy. The chain links TRBV3-1 to TRBJ2-7; a possible D gene is TRBD2 (6 bases). The CDR3 spells CASSPILASAYEQYF. CDR3 DNA: TGTGCCAGCAGCCCTATCTTGGCTAGCGCATACGAGCAGTACTTC.